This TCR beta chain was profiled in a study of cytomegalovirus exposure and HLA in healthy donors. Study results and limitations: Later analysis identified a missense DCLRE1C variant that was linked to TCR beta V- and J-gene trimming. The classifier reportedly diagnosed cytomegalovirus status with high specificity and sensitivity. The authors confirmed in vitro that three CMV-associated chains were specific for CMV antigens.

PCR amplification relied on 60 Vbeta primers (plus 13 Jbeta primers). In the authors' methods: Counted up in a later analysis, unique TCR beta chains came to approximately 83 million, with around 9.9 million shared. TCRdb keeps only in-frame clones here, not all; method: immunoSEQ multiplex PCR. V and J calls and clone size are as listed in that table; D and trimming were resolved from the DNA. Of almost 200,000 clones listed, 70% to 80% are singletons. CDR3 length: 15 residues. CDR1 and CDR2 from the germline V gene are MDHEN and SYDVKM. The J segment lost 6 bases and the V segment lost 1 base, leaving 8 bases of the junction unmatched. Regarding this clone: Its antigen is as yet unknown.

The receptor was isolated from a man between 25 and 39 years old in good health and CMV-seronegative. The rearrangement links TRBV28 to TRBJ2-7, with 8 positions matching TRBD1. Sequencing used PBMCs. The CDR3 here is CASSLSRTGRREQYF. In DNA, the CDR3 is TGTGCCAGCAGTTTATCGCGGACAGGGCGTCGCGAGCAGTACTTC.